This entry lists 13 T cell receptor beta chains sequenced from one sample in a study of cytotoxic CD8 clonotypes in ibrutinib-treated CLL. The data were produced by immunoSEQ multiplex PCR, yet TCRdb's version contains in-frame clones alone and is incomplete. The sample shows 110,000 to 150,000 clones, 79% of them seen only once. Sample: PBMCs, taken after 12 months of ibrutinib treatment. These receptor sequences come from a human donor with chronic lymphocytic leukemia.

This chain connects TRBV19 to TRBJ1-3; a weak D match, TRBD1 (5 bases). CDR3 size: 16 residues. Trimming took 3 bases from V and 3 from J, leaving 15 bases between them. The germline V gene encodes CDR1 LNHDA and CDR2 SQIVND (reference sequence). The chain's CDR3 is CASSISSRGSGNTIYF. The CDR3 DNA sequence: TGTGCCAGTAGTATTTCATCGAGGGGAAGTGGAAACACCATATATTTT.

This clone turned up a few times. The J gene is TRBJ2-3, the V gene TRBV14, with 7 bases fitting TRBD2. Germline assignment: CDR1 SGHDN and CDR2 FVKESK. J gave up 6 bases and V 0 bases, and 12 bases lay outside the gene matches. The CDR3 covers 17 residues. CDR3 sequence reads: CASSQEEGGRGADTQYF. The CDR3, as DNA: TGTGCCAGCAGCCAAGAGGAGGGCGGGAGAGGGGCGGATACGCAGTATTTT.

The chain couples TRBV5-6 to TRBJ1-2; no clear D. Trimming left V 0 bases short and J 4 bases short, with 7 bases between. This CDR3 region has 13 residues. In germline, CDR1 is SGHDT, CDR2 YYEEEE. CDR3 residues: CASSLGATYGYTF. CDR3 nucleotide sequence: TGTGCCAGCAGCTTGGGGGCCACCTATGGCTACACCTTC.

The V call is TRBV7-2, the J call TRBJ2-1; unclear D gene. Trimming stripped 5 bases from V and 9 bases from J, with 26 bases between. CDR3 length equals 17 residues. Per germline, CDR1 SGHTA and CDR2 FQGNSA. The CDR3 region is CASSPVYDWGIPTEQFF. In DNA, the CDR3 is TGTGCCAGCAGCCCGGTGTACGATTGGGGTATTCCGACTGAGCAGTTCTTC.

This clone was recorded only once. The V gene is TRBV23-1, the J gene TRBJ2-5; the D is unclear. TRBV23-1 is filed as an ORF, its function uncertain. Trimming shortened V by 2 bases and J by 0 bases, and 4 bases separated the two germline ends. This CDR3 contains 13 residues. The CDR3, as DNA: TGCGCCAGCAGTCAAAGGGACCAAGAGACCCAGTACTTC. This encodes CASSQRDQETQYF.

This clone appeared once. The chain carries TRBV6-5 and TRBJ2-5; TRBD1 might be the D (5 bases). The CDR3 loop spans 14 amino acids. Germline V gene lookup returns CDR1 MNHEY and CDR2 SVGAGI. V was clipped by 8 bases and J by 5 bases, with 18 bases between them. CDR3 nucleotides: TGTGCCAGCCGCTCAAACAGGTATAGGGAGACCCAGTACTTC. Translation: CASRSNRYRETQYF.

The chain carries TRBV15 and TRBJ2-2; the match to TRBD2 covers 10 bases. Per the germline V gene, CDR1 is LNHNV and CDR2 is YYDKDF (reference sequence). Trimming took 5 bases from V and 2 from J; bases not matched to a gene: 5. This CDR3 has 16 amino acids. The chain's CDR3 is CATSWGLAINTGELFF. The DNA of the CDR3 is TGTGCCACCAGCTGGGGACTAGCGATCAACACCGGGGAGCTGTTTTTT.

The chain employs TRBV15 and TRBJ2-3, with D unresolved. The V and J ends lost 1 base and 8 bases respectively, with 4 bases between them. Germline CDR1 reads LNHNV; CDR2 reads YYDKDF (reference sequence). CDR3 length: 11 amino acids. CDR3 protein: CATSRGVTQYF. The CDR3 DNA sequence: TGTGCCACCAGCAGAGGAGTTACGCAGTATTTT.

The chain uses TRBV9 and TRBJ2-5; no firm D call. Germline CDR1 and CDR2: SGDLS and YYNGEE. The CDR3 consists of 12 residues. Trimming pared 8 bases from V and 3 bases from J, leaving 11 bases between. CDR3 sequence reads: CARLRTEETQYF. The CDR3 DNA reads TGTGCCAGACTAAGGACGGAAGAGACCCAGTACTTC. Filled out from reference TRBV9 and TRBJ2-5, the complete variable domain reads DSGVTQTPKHLITATGQRVTLRCSPRSGDLSVYWYQQSLDQGLQFLIQYYNGEERAKGNILERFSAQQFPDLHSELNLSSLELGDSALYFCARLRTEETQYFGPGTRLLVL.

This sequence joins TRBV28 and TRBJ2-1, with 10 positions matching TRBD2. V lost 9 bases, J lost 8 bases, and 16 bases stayed unmatched. The CDR3 has 16 amino acids. Germline CDR1 is MDHEN and CDR2 is SYDVKM. The CDR3 DNA sequence: TGTGCCAGTGTGGGCTCTAGCGGGAGCGTGGGAGATGAGCAGTTCTTC. Protein sequence: CASVGSSGSVGDEQFF.

V gene TRBV30 combines with J gene TRBJ1-3; 9 bases map to TRBD1. This CDR3 has 14 residues. V lost 4 bases and J lost 5; bases outside the gene matches: 6. CDR1 and CDR2 from the germline V gene are GTSNPN and SVGIG (reference sequence). CDR3 in amino acids: CAWNRDRDRNTIYF. In nucleotides, the CDR3 is TGTGCCTGGAACAGGGACAGGGATCGAAACACCATATATTTT.

This clone showed up just a few times. V gene TRBV28 combines with J gene TRBJ1-5; D is unclear. The germline V gene encodes CDR1 MDHEN and CDR2 SYDVKM. The V end was cut by 8 bases, the J end by 4 bases, with 9 bases between. CDR3 size: 12 residues. CDR3 loop: CASQNLNQPQHF. The CDR3, as DNA: TGTGCCAGCCAAAACCTAAATCAGCCCCAGCATTTT.

The rearrangement joins TRBV4-2 to TRBJ2-1; 12 bases are shared with TRBD2. The length of the CDR3 is 17 residues. Germline V gives CDR1 LGHNA, CDR2 YNFKEQ. V dropped 4 bases and J dropped 8; count of bases not matched to a gene: 12. CDR3 nucleotide sequence: TGTGCCAGCAGCCCCGGGACTAGCGGGTACTTTCTGGATGAGCAGTTCTTC. Protein product: CASSPGTSGYFLDEQFF.